This T cell receptor (beta chain) was retrieved from a study of CD8 T cells in Susac syndrome. From blood CD8+ and CD4+ T cells, the TCR beta chain was sequenced. Negative isolation was used for CD8+ and CD4+ T cells, and FACS enrichment was applied to TEMRA cells. RNA in amounts of about 0.45 to 1 ug was reverse transcribed with random hexamers. MiXCR, run by TCRdb on the immunoSEQ multiplex PCR reads, gives a single entry per CDR3 protein. The data contain tens of thousands of distinct CDR3 sequences, about 94% of them seen just once; the ten biggest clones take up about 0.25%. The V and J ends lost 0 bases and 1 base respectively, with 10 bases between them. CDR1 is DFQATT, CDR2 SNEGSKA, per germline (reference sequence). This CDR3 has 15 amino acids.

The specimen was CD8+ T cells from PBMCs. The receptor was isolated from a human donor in good health. The V call is TRBV20-1, the J call TRBJ1-5, with D unclear. CDR3 DNA sequence: TGCAGTGCTAGAGATAACCCCCAGAGCAATCAGCCCCAGCATTTT. Translating gives CSARDNPQSNQPQHF.